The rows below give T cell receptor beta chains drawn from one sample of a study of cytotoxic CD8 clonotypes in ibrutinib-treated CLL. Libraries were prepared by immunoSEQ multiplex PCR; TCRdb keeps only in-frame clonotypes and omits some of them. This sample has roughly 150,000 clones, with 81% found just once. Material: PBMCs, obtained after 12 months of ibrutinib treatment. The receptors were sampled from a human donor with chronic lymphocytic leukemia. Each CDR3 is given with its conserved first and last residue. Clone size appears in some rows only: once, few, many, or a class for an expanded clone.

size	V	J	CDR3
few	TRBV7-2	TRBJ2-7	CASSFNSGRAYEQYF
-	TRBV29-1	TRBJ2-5	CSAGQETQYF
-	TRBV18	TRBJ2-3	CASSPTGWGTDTQYF
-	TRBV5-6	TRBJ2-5	CASSSTSGGETQYF
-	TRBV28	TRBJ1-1	CASDRGEAFF
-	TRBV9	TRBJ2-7	CASSVGRSPTYEQYF
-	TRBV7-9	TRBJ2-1	CASSLALSGDYNEQFF
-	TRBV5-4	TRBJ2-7	CASSLGGGSRSSYEQYF
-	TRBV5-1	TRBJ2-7	CPRGEARPYEQYF
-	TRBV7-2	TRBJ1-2	CASSLSPGEGYTF
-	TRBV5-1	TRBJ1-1	CASSSTGEVTEAFF
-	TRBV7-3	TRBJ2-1	CASSLSRANNEQFF
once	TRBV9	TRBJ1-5	CASSQGQADQPQHF
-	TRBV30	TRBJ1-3	CAWNQVSGNTIYF
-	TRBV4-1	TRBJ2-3	CASSQWHVSTDTQYF
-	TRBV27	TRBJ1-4	CASRRGEKLFF
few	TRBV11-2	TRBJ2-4	CASSLGSIQYF
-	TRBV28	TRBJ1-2	CAINLTPNYGYTF
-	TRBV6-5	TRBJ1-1	CASSYAGAGNTEAFF
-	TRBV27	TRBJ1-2	CASSPGPLGYTF
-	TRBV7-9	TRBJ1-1	CASSLARQTEAFF
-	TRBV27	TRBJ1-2	CASSSNTGSGYTF
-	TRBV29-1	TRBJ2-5	CSVSGQGWETQYF
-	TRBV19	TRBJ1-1	CASSISTRTEAFF